This T cell receptor beta chain was captured in a study of blood T cell repertoires in COVID-19. About the research overall: T cells, B-cell-depleted T cells, or PBMCs supplied cDNA or gDNA.

With 9 bases removed from V and 4 bases from J, the gap between germline ends came to 6 bases. The length of the CDR3 is 11 residues. Germline CDR1 MNHEY, CDR2 SVGAGI. In the original analysis: Reference gene primer amplification yielded estimated nucleated cell counts. Measured with immunoSEQ multiplex PCR; TCRdb has only the in-frame clones, and not every one. Clonal size and the V and J genes are those of that table, whereas D and trimming came from the DNA. The table records roughly 230,000 clones, around 90% of them present only once. The chain carries TRBV6-5 and TRBJ1-4; D is undetermined. The receptor was derived from a young man with COVID-19, enrolled during active disease. The sequenced sample consisted of peripheral blood. As DNA, the CDR3 is TGTGCCAGTCAGTTTAATGAAAAACTGTTTTTT. It codes for CASQFNEKLFF.